The rows below give T cell receptor beta chains drawn from one sample of a study of shared clonotypes between healthy human individuals. Measured with immunoSEQ multiplex PCR; TCRdb has only the in-frame clones, and not every one. The data hold roughly 2,000,000 clones, with 93% observed a single time. Sequenced: naive CD8+ T cells from PBMCs. Receptors originate from a man younger than 35 in good health. Some clones in this sample may be carry-over from other donors' samples. Both conserved end residues are part of each CDR3. The order of the fields is J gene, V gene, D gene, clone size, CDR3 DNA, CDR3 protein. The D gene is left open where the match is weak. Size is stated for part of the rows, as once, few or many counts, or as a class when the clone is expanded.

TRBJ2-3	TRBV29-1	TRBD2	-	TGCAGCCTCGGGTTGGCGGGAGCTCCATATACGCAGTATTTT	CSLGLAGAPYTQYF
TRBJ2-7	TRBV27	-	-	TGTGCCAGCAGTACGCTAGCGACGTCCTACGAGCAGTACTTC	CASSTLATSYEQYF
TRBJ2-7	TRBV6-1	TRBD1	-	TGTGCCAGCAGGGACAGGGGGGACTACGAGCAGTACTTC	CASRDRGDYEQYF
TRBJ2-7	TRBV4-2	TRBD1	-	TGTGCCAGCAGCCAAGAGCAGGGGACAGTAAACTACGAGCAGTACTTC	CASSQEQGTVNYEQYF
TRBJ1-5	TRBV7-2	-	once	TGTGCCAGCAGCCCCCACAGGGAAAGTCAGCCCCAGCATTTT	CASSPHRESQPQHF
TRBJ2-1	TRBV6-1	TRBD2	-	TGTGCCAGCAGTGCCCCCGGGACTAGCGTCTACAATGAGCAGTTCTTC	CASSAPGTSVYNEQFF
TRBJ1-2	TRBV7-2	TRBD1	once	TGTGCCAGCAGCCGAAAAAGAGGGGACAGAAACTACACCTTC	CASSRKRGDRNYTF
TRBJ2-1	TRBV5-1	TRBD2	-	TGCGCCAGCAGCTTGGCAAACGTAGCGGGACTATCCTACAATGAGCAGTTCTTC	CASSLANVAGLSYNEQFF
TRBJ2-3	TRBV9	TRBD2	-	TGTGCCAGCAGCGCCGGACTAGCGGGAGTGACAGATACGCAGTATTTT	CASSAGLAGVTDTQYF
TRBJ2-1	TRBV5-6	-	-	TGTGCCAGCAGCTTCCGGACGGAAACTAGCCTCTACTACAATGAGCAGTTCTTC	CASSFRTETSLYYNEQFF
TRBJ1-4	TRBV6-5	-	-	TGTGCCAGCAGTTACTTAGCCAGCTCAACTAATGAAAAACTGTTTTTT	CASSYLASSTNEKLFF
TRBJ2-7	TRBV15	TRBD1	-	TGTGCCACCAGTCCTTCAGGGGGCAGAGAGTCCGAGCAGTACTTC	CATSPSGGRESEQYF